What follows are 7 T cell receptor beta chains derived from one specimen sequenced in a study of chemoradiotherapy in HPV16-positive cancers (dated by TCRdb to 2022 to 2024). Library generation was performed with the immunoSEQ multiplex PCR assay. In TCRdb, the immuneACCESS table is reduced to in-frame sequences with V and J assigned. These tables do not hold every clone; where another copy was compared, an unresolved V gene accounts for under half, and the others remain unexplained. The sample has about 17,000 clones on record, approximately 91% of them singletons. The top ten hold roughly 15% of the sample. Here the sequenced sample was blood, taken from a patient who underwent chemoradiotherapy. The receptors come from a human donor with HPV-associated anogenital cancer.

The rearrangement joins TRBV2 to TRBJ2-6; D uncertain. V gave up 3 bases and J gave up 1 base, with 7 bases separating them. The germline CDR1 and CDR2 sequences are SNHLY and FYNNEI. The CDR3 has 15 amino acids. The CDR3 region is CASSDWASGANVLTF. In DNA, the CDR3 is TGTGCCAGCAGTGATTGGGCATCTGGGGCCAACGTCCTGACTTTC.

This clone appeared once. The J gene is TRBJ2-2, the V gene TRBV7-7; D remains unclear. The CDR3 totals 14 residues. The V end was cut by 3 bases, the J end by 5 bases, with 10 bases between. Germline CDR1 reads SSHAT; CDR2 reads FNYEAQ (reference sequence). This CDR3 reads CASSLDPGTGELFF. CDR3 DNA: TGTGCCAGCAGCTTGGATCCCGGGACCGGGGAGCTGTTTTTT. The variable domain in full, completed from reference TRBV7-7 and TRBJ2-2, reads GAGVSQSPRYKVTKRGQDVTLRCDPISSHATLYWYQQALGQGPEFLTYFNYEAQPDKSGLPSDRFSAERPEGSISTLTIQRTEQRDSAMYRCASSLDPGTGELFFGEGSRLTVL.

The V gene is TRBV29-1, the J gene TRBJ1-2; no clear D gene. This CDR3 region has 11 residues. Germline assignment: CDR1 SQVTM and CDR2 ANQGSEA. The CDR3 reads CSSQENYGYTF. CDR3 bases: TGCAGTTCTCAGGAGAACTATGGCTACACCTTC. Full variable domain (outside the CDR3, taken from reference TRBV29-1 and TRBJ1-2): SAVISQKPSRDICQRGTSLTIQCQVDSQVTMMFWYRQQPGQSLTLIATANQGSEATYESGFVIDKFPISRPNLTFSTLTVSNMSPEDSSIYLCSSQENYGYTFGSGTRLTVV.

This rearrangement joins TRBV9 to TRBJ2-2; the match to TRBD2 covers 9 bases. Per the germline V gene, CDR1 is SGDLS and CDR2 is YYNGEE. This CDR3 is built from 15 residues. The V segment lost 3 bases and the J segment 5 bases; nucleotides outside the gene matches: 5. CDR3 loop: CASSAGLALTGELFF. The CDR3 nucleotides read TGTGCCAGCAGCGCGGGACTAGCTCTGACCGGGGAGCTGTTTTTT.

V usage is TRBV12-5 and J usage is TRBJ2-2; 10 nucleotides match TRBD2. The junction had 7 bases not matched to a gene; V was cut back by 0 bases and J by 0 bases. CDR1 is LGHNT and CDR2 is FRNRAP in the germline V gene. This CDR3 contains 19 residues. In DNA, the CDR3 is TGTGCTAGTGGTTTGGTAGGAACTAGCGGGGCAGCGAACACCGGGGAGCTGTTTTTT. This translates into CASGLVGTSGAANTGELFF.

CDR3 protein: CASSRSTGEGTEAFF. The CDR3 coding sequence is TGCGCCAGCAGCCGATCGACAGGGGAAGGCACTGAAGCTTTCTTT. The J gene is TRBJ1-1, the V gene TRBV4-1, with 8 bases that match TRBD1. This CDR3 has 15 amino acids. CDR1 is MGHRA, CDR2 YSYEKL, per germline. J lost 4 bases, V lost 4 bases, and 8 bases had no gene match.

The gene calls are TRBV6-5 and TRBJ1-3; D call uncertain. Looked up from germline, CDR1 is MNHEY and CDR2 is SVGAGI. CDR3 length equals 15 residues. V was cut by 0 bases and J by 2 bases, with 8 bases left in between. CDR3 amino acids: CASSYSGGTGNTIYF. In nucleotides, the CDR3 is TGTGCCAGCAGTTACTCAGGAGGGACTGGAAACACCATATATTTT.